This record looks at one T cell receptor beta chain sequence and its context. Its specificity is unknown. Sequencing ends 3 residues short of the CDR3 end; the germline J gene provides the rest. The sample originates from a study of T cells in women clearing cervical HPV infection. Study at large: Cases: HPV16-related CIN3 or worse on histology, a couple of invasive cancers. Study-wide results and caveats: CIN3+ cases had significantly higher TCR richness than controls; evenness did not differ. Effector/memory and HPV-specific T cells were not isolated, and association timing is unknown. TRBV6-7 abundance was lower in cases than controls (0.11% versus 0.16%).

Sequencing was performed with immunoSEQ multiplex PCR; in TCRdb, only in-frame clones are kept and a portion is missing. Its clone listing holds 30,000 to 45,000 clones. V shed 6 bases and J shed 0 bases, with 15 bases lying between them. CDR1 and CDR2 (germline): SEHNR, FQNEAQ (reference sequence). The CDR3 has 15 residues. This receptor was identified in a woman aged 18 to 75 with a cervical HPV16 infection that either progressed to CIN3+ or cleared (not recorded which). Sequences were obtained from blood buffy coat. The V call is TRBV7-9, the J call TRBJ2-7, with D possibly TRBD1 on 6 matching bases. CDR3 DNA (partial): TGTGCCAGCAGGCCGACAACAGGGAGCTCCTACGAG. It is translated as CASRPTTGSSYE. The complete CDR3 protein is CASRPTTGSSYEQYF.